This T cell receptor (beta chain) was documented in a study of T cell responses to AZD1222 COVID-19 vaccine. General study findings and limits: Repertoires in all cases were sampled only once the peak T cell response had passed. The study identified only a handful of AZD1222 recipients as seropositive at baseline.

The germline gives CDR1 LGHNT, CDR2 FRNRAP. Trimming removed 1 base from V and 1 base from J, with 4 bases in between. The CDR3 length is 13 residues. A remark on this clone: What it recognizes is unknown.

Sequenced by immunoSEQ multiplex PCR; TCRdb stores in-frame clones only, minus some. The sample has around 130,000 clones; approximately 93% are singletons. Sequencing was performed on peripheral blood, taken on day 0 of AZD1222 vaccination. The receptor was derived from an adult in good health. The J gene is TRBJ1-1, the V gene TRBV12-5; D unresolved. The CDR3 spells CASGLEPNTEAFF. The CDR3 coding sequence is TGTGCTAGTGGTTTGGAACCGAACACTGAAGCTTTCTTT.